These 24 T cell receptor beta chains came from one sample sequenced in a study of cytomegalovirus exposure and HLA in healthy donors. The assay was immunoSEQ multiplex PCR, and TCRdb's table has in-frame clones only and misses some. In the table there are roughly 150,000 clones, roughly 84% of which are singletons. Input material: PBMCs. Receptors originate from a man aged 30 to 39 in good health and CMV-seropositive.

This sequence joins TRBV2 and TRBJ2-1; D is undetermined. The CDR3 runs 12 residues. CDR1 is SNHLY and CDR2 is FYNNEI in the germline V gene. V gave up 3 bases and J gave up 9 bases, with 9 bases separating them. The CDR3 spells CASSDRGVEQFF. Here the CDR3 DNA reads TGTGCCAGCAGTGACCGAGGCGTTGAGCAGTTCTTC.

Only one count was recorded for this clone. V is TRBV2 and J is TRBJ1-1; 10 positions match TRBD1. V shed 6 bases, J shed 2 bases, and the junction held 0 bases outside the gene matches. The CDR3 totals 13 residues. CDR1 is SNHLY and CDR2 is FYNNEI in the germline V gene. CDR3 nucleotide sequence: TGTGCCAGCAGGACAGGGGGCAACACTGAAGCTTTCTTT. It specifies CASRTGGNTEAFF. Using reference TRBV2 and TRBJ1-1 for the parts outside the CDR3, the full variable domain is EPEVTQTPSHQVTQMGQEVILRCVPISNHLYFYWYRQILGQKVEFLVSFYNNEISEKSEIFDDQFSVERPDGSNFTLKIRSTKLEDSAMYFCASRTGGNTEAFFGQGTRLTVV.

This sequence joins TRBV7-7 and TRBJ2-3; TRBD1 agrees at 7 bases. CDR1 and CDR2 (germline): SSHAT, FNYEAQ (reference sequence). Unmatched junction bases numbered 7, after V lost 11 bases and J lost 2 bases. The CDR3 covers 13 residues. As DNA, the CDR3 is TGTGCCGTCCGGGACAGCAACACAGATACGCAGTATTTT. The encoded protein is CAVRDSNTDTQYF.

DNA for the CDR3: TGCGCCAGCAGCTTGGCCTATTCTCCGGGAGATGAGCAGTTCTTC. Amino acids: CASSLAYSPGDEQFF. V and J are TRBV5-1 and TRBJ2-1, with D perhaps TRBD2 (6 bases). Germline lookup yields CDR1 SGHRS and CDR2 YFSETQ. The CDR3 consists of 15 residues. V lost 0 bases to trimming and J lost 8 bases, with 15 bases between them. The full variable domain, in which reference TRBV5-1 and TRBJ2-1 provide the parts outside the CDR3, is KAGVTQTPRYLIKTRGQQVTLSCSPISGHRSVSWYQQTPGQGLQFLFEYFSETQRNKGNFPGRFSGRQFSNSRSEMNVSTLELGDSALYLCASSLAYSPGDEQFFGPGTRLTVL.

The V gene is TRBV18, the J gene TRBJ2-7, with 10 nucleotides matching TRBD1. Germline V gene data show CDR1 as KGHSH and CDR2 as LQKENI. The length of the CDR3 is 14 residues. Trimming removed 5 bases from V and 5 bases from J; junction bases left unmatched: 6. CDR3 DNA: TGTGCCAGCTCATACGGACAGGGGGTCCACGAGCAGTACTTC. Translated: CASSYGQGVHEQYF.

The chain combines TRBV5-1 with TRBJ2-1; D gene uncertain. V shed 2 bases and J shed 6 bases, with 15 bases lying between them. Germline-derived CDR1 and CDR2 are SGHRS and YFSETQ. The CDR3 contains 15 residues. CDR3 in DNA: TGCGCCAGCAGCTTAATCGGGTATTCCCTCAATGAGCAGTTCTTC. Protein: CASSLIGYSLNEQFF.

The chain links TRBV19 to TRBJ1-5; tentative D call: TRBD1 (6 bases). Germline V CDR1 and CDR2: LNHDA, SQIVND (reference sequence). The V end was cut by 5 bases, the J end by 3 bases, with 8 bases between. CDR3 size: 13 residues. The CDR3 loop is CASSGDINQPQHF. CDR3 nucleotide sequence: TGTGCCAGTAGTGGGGACATCAATCAGCCCCAGCATTTT.

The V call is TRBV6-1, the J call TRBJ2-7; perhaps TRBD2 as D (6 bases). The length of the CDR3 is 13 residues. The germline V gene encodes CDR1 MNHNS and CDR2 SASEGT. The germline V and J ends were trimmed by 2 bases and 7 bases, with 12 bases remaining between them. The CDR3 region has the DNA TGTGCCAGCAGTGAAATCGTCCGGGAGGAGCAGTACTTC. Its translation: CASSEIVREEQYF.

The V and J genes are TRBV28 and TRBJ1-5, with D tentatively TRBD1 (6 bases). V was pared by 3 bases and J by 0 bases, with 12 bases between. Germline assignment: CDR1 MDHEN and CDR2 SYDVKM. This CDR3 has 16 amino acids. The CDR3 sequence is CASSFSQGSSNQPQHF. CDR3 bases: TGTGCCAGCAGTTTTTCTCAGGGGAGTAGCAATCAGCCCCAGCATTTT.

This clone was seen only a few times. The genes are TRBV19 and TRBJ1-1; D gene unclear. This CDR3 region has 13 residues. Germline-derived CDR1 and CDR2 are LNHDA and SQIVND (reference sequence). Trimming pared 4 bases from V and 2 bases from J, leaving 8 bases between. The CDR3 spells CASSTTTNTEAFF. In nucleotides, the CDR3 is TGTGCCAGTAGTACCACAACCAACACTGAAGCTTTCTTT. The variable domain in full, completed from reference TRBV19 and TRBJ1-1, reads DGGITQSPKYLFRKEGQNVTLSCEQNLNHDAMYWYRQDPGQGLRLIYYSQIVNDFQKGDIAEGYSVSREKKESFPLTVTSAQKNPTAFYLCASSTTTNTEAFFGQGTRLTVV.

A single count supports this clone. The CDR3 loop is CASSLYPGVNYGYTF. In DNA form, the CDR3 reads TGTGCCAGCAGTTTATACCCAGGGGTAAACTATGGCTACACCTTC. The rearrangement uses TRBV28 and TRBJ1-2; D perhaps matches TRBD1 (6 bases). Trimming stripped 1 base from V and 2 bases from J, with 11 bases between. Germline V gene lookup returns CDR1 MDHEN and CDR2 SYDVKM. This CDR3 is built from 15 residues.

This clone showed up just once. The rearrangement joins TRBV4-1 to TRBJ1-2; 7 bases fit TRBD1. The CDR3 is 15 amino acids. Germline V lookup: CDR1 MGHRA, CDR2 YSYEKL. V shed 3 bases and J 0 bases; nucleotides not matched to a gene: 4. The CDR3 sequence: CASSHPQGANYGYTF. CDR3 sequence (DNA): TGCGCCAGCAGCCACCCTCAGGGGGCTAACTATGGCTACACCTTC.

This clone was observed once. The rearrangement joins TRBV5-1 to TRBJ1-2; 10 bases align to TRBD1. Germline trimming cut 4 bases from V and 0 bases from J; bases unmatched to any gene: 9. The CDR3 runs to 17 residues. In germline, CDR1 is SGHRS, CDR2 YFSETQ. CDR3: CASSLGQGTITNYGYTF. The CDR3 bases are TGCGCCAGCAGCCTGGGACAGGGGACCATTACTAACTATGGCTACACCTTC.

The chain couples TRBV27 to TRBJ2-3; TRBD2 aligns across 10 bases. The CDR3 spans 16 residues. The germline V gene has CDR1 MNHEY and CDR2 SMNVEV (reference sequence). V was pared by 3 bases and J by 4 bases, with 7 bases of the junction left unmatched. The CDR3 DNA is TGTGCCAGCAGTTTGGCTAGCGGGAGAAATCCAGATACGCAGTATTTT. This gives the protein CASSLASGRNPDTQYF.

The chain joins TRBV19 to TRBJ2-7; possible D gene TRBD2, 6 bases. The CDR3 sequence is 15 residues long. Germline CDR1 reads LNHDA; CDR2 reads SQIVND (reference sequence). The V and J ends lost 3 bases and 1 base respectively, with 13 bases between them. CDR3 bases: TGTGCCAGTAGTATTAGGTGGGAGGCATCCTACGAGCAGTACTTC. This codes for CASSIRWEASYEQYF.

V and J are TRBV27 and TRBJ2-7; D gene unclear. The V end was cut by 4 bases, the J end by 2 bases, with 3 bases between. Germline V gene data show CDR1 as MNHEY and CDR2 as SMNVEV (reference sequence). This CDR3 is built from 11 residues. The CDR3 region has the DNA TGTGCCAGCAGTTCCACCTACGAGCAGTACTTC. It codes for CASSSTYEQYF.

Only a few counts were recorded for this clone. This chain links TRBV11-2 with TRBJ2-1, with D unresolved. V lost 5 bases, J lost 3 bases, and 17 bases lay in between. The CDR3 spans 16 residues. Germline V gene lookup returns CDR1 SGHAT and CDR2 FQNNGV. The CDR3 protein is CASSEVGVSYYNEQFF. CDR3 DNA: TGTGCCAGCAGCGAAGTGGGCGTGTCGTACTACAATGAGCAGTTCTTC.

The chain couples TRBV9 to TRBJ2-3; TRBD2 matches at 7 bases. Germline CDR1 and CDR2: SGDLS and YYNGEE. The CDR3 sequence is 16 residues long. Trimming removed 4 bases from V and 2 bases from J; junction bases left unmatched: 10. CDR3 nucleotides: TGTGCCAGCAGCACGCGAGGCGGGAGTATCACAGATACGCAGTATTTT. It is translated as CASSTRGGSITDTQYF.

The CDR3 nucleotides read TGCGCCAGCAGCCTGGGTACAGGGATTTGGAATGAGCAGTTCTTC. Translated: CASSLGTGIWNEQFF. The gene calls are TRBV5-1 and TRBJ2-1; D perhaps matches TRBD1 (6 bases). Germline CDR1 and CDR2: SGHRS and YFSETQ. V lost 4 bases and J 7 bases, leaving 18 bases between the germline ends. This CDR3 region has 15 residues.

This chain links TRBV5-4 with TRBJ2-3; 7 bases map to TRBD2. This CDR3 is built from 14 residues. The J segment lost 1 base and the V segment lost 4 bases, leaving 3 bases of the junction unmatched. CDR1 is SGHNT, CDR2 YYREEE, per germline (reference sequence). CDR3 sequence reads: CASSTTSGTDTQYF. Written as DNA, the CDR3 is TGTGCCAGCAGCACCACTAGCGGCACAGATACGCAGTATTTT. Full variable domain (outside the CDR3, taken from reference TRBV5-4 and TRBJ2-3): ETGVTQSPTHLIKTRGQQVTLRCSSQSGHNTVSWYQQALGQGPQFIFQYYREEENGRGNFPPRFSGLQFPNYSSELNVNALELDDSALYLCASSTTSGTDTQYFGPGTRLTVL.

The CDR3 loop reads CAIIAGNEQFF. Here the CDR3 DNA reads TGTGCCATCATCGCGGGAAATGAGCAGTTCTTC. The chain employs TRBV10-3 and TRBJ2-1; weak D call: TRBD2 (6 bases). Germline CDR1 and CDR2: ENHRY and SYGVKD. The CDR3 runs 11 residues. The V gene lost 7 bases and the J gene lost 7 bases, with 8 bases spanning the gap.

The chain joins TRBV6-1 to TRBJ2-2, with a weak D call TRBD2 (7 bases). CDR3 length: 17 residues. Trimming took 4 bases from V and 8 from J, leaving 23 bases between them. Germline V gene data show CDR1 as MNHNS and CDR2 as SASEGT. The CDR3 nucleotides read TGTGCCAGCAGTGTGGGGGGCGGGAGAGGTAGATCGGGGGAGCTGTTTTTT. Translating gives CASSVGGGRGRSGELFF.

The V and J genes are TRBV30 and TRBJ2-7; D may be TRBD2 (5 bases). V was cut by 4 bases and J by 3 bases, with 16 bases left in between. CDR1 is GTSNPN and CDR2 is SVGIG in the germline V gene (reference sequence). The CDR3 is made up of 14 amino acids. CDR3 sequence (DNA): TGTGCCTGGATGCCCCGGACTCGAGGCTACGAGCAGTACTTC. As protein: CAWMPRTRGYEQYF.

There are a few counts of this clone. The rearrangement links TRBV2 to TRBJ2-1, with 7 bases fitting TRBD1. V shed 5 bases and J 4 bases; nucleotides not matched to a gene: 14. Looked up from germline, CDR1 is SNHLY and CDR2 is FYNNEI. The CDR3 extends over 17 amino acids. The CDR3 is CASSMGQRAGIYNEQFF. CDR3 coding DNA: TGTGCCAGCAGTATGGGACAGAGGGCAGGGATTTACAATGAGCAGTTCTTC.